This TCR beta chain was obtained from a study of post-analysis software for immune sequencing data. Study findings and constraints: Under F measure analysis, samples from one preparation batch co-clustered strongly. TRBV segments more frequent in patients than in controls numbered roughly 5 and included TRBV5-6, TRBV5-1 and TRBV20-1. Significantly decreased normalized Chao1 diversity was recorded for multiple sclerosis patients relative to controls.

Trimming cost V 3 bases and J 8 bases, with 13 bases left between them. The CDR3 is 13 amino acids. The germline CDR1 and CDR2 sequences are SGHTA and FQGTGA. Points on this clonotype: The target antigen is unknown.

The authors incorporated unique molecular identifiers into the TCR beta cDNA libraries. From the PCR reads, TCRdb called clonotypes with MiXCR, one entry per CDR3 protein. The table records about half a million distinct CDR3 sequences, under 55% of them present only once. This chain joins TRBV7-3 and TRBJ1-2; TRBD1 is a possible D gene (5 bases). The sequence was collected from a girl between 5 and 17 years old with multiple sclerosis. The source material was blood. Here the CDR3 reads CASSFGGVEGYTF. The CDR3 nucleotides read TGTGCCAGCAGCTTTGGAGGGGTTGAAGGCTACACCTTC.